A selection of T cell receptor beta chains follows, all from one sample in a study of human T cells and chemical hapten exposure. TCRdb ran MiXCR on the RACE reads and lists one entry per CDR3 protein. This table has roughly 150,000 distinct CDR3 sequences, about a quarter appearing once. The source material was whole blood, sampled in connection with sensitization to the hapten diphenylcyclopropenone (DPC). These receptors all stem from a young woman with alopecia areata. Some clones in this sample may be carry-over from other donors' samples. Each CDR3 is given with its conserved first and last residue. Fields, in order: CDR3 length, V gene, clone size, D gene, J gene, CDR3 protein, CDR3 DNA. The D gene is left open where the match is weak. A row's size may be missing; if present it is once, few, many or a size class.

>13|TRBV7-2|NA|NA|TRBJ2-3
CASSHDSTDTQYF
TGTGCCAGCAGCCACGATAGCACAGATACGCAGTATTTT
>13|TRBV7-9|NA|NA|TRBJ1-2
CASSPRQDDGYTF
TGTGCCAGCAGTCCACGACAGGACGATGGCTACACCTTC
>17|TRBV3-1|NA|NA|TRBJ1-6
CASSQDLVGGYNSPLHF
TGTGCCAGCAGCCAAGATCTGGTAGGGGGCTATAATTCACCCCTCCACTTT
>14|TRBV29-1|medium-sized|TRBD2|TRBJ2-1
CSVEPGLALNEQFF
TGCAGCGTGGAACCGGGACTAGCGTTAAATGAGCAGTTCTTC
>13|TRBV2|NA|NA|TRBJ2-7
CASSEDSSYEQYF
TGTGCCAGCAGTGAAGACTCTTCCTACGAGCAGTACTTC
>15|TRBV28|many|NA|TRBJ2-7
CASRPPDSSHYEQYF
TGTGCCAGCAGACCACCCGACAGTAGCCACTACGAGCAGTACTTC
>13|TRBV29-1|once|TRBD1|TRBJ1-2
CSVERGQGNGYTF
TGCAGCGTTGAAAGGGGACAGGGTAATGGCTACACCTTC
>15|TRBV4-2|NA|TRBD2|TRBJ2-3
CATSRAGGNTDTQYF
TGTGCCACCTCCCGAGCGGGAGGGAACACAGATACGCAGTATTTT
>14|TRBV3-1|NA|NA|TRBJ2-5
CASSQDTAGETQYF
TGTGCCAGCAGCCAAGATACAGCCGGGGAGACCCAGTACTTC
>14|TRBV28|NA|NA|TRBJ1-1
CASSPGGSTYEAFF
TGTGCCAGCAGTCCCGGCGGGAGTACCTATGAAGCTTTCTTT
>12|TRBV29-1|few|TRBD1|TRBJ1-2
CSGGDSNYGYTF
TGCAGCGGTGGGGACAGTAACTATGGCTACACCTTC
>18|TRBV20-1|NA|TRBD1|TRBJ1-5
CSARDIVGTGSLNQPQHF
TGCAGTGCTAGGGATATAGTCGGGACAGGGAGTCTCAATCAGCCCCAGCATTTT
>14|TRBV9|NA|TRBD1|TRBJ1-3
CASTGTDSGNTIYF
TGTGCCAGCACTGGGACAGATTCTGGAAACACCATATATTTT
>18|TRBV4-1|few|TRBD1|TRBJ2-5
CASSQVRRRDRVQETQYF
TGCGCCAGCAGCCAAGTTCGGCGGCGGGACAGGGTTCAAGAGACCCAGTACTTC
>13|TRBV12-3/TRBV12-4|few|NA|TRBJ2-7
CASSLAGSYEQYF
TGTGCCAGCAGTTTAGCGGGGTCCTACGAGCAGTACTTC
>14|TRBV5-1|few|NA|TRBJ2-7
CASSSRDTTYEQYF
TGCGCCAGCAGCTCCCGGGACACAACCTACGAGCAGTACTTC
>14|TRBV20-1|few|TRBD1|TRBJ1-5
CSAPIQGDSQPQHF
TGCAGTGCTCCGATACAGGGGGATAGTCAGCCCCAGCATTTT
>13|TRBV6-5|few|NA|TRBJ1-1
CASSYGGNTEAFF
TGTGCCAGCAGTTACGGAGGGAACACTGAAGCTTTCTTT
>15|TRBV5-1|few|TRBD2|TRBJ2-3
CASSSLAGSTDTQYF
TGCGCCAGCAGCTCTCTAGCGGGGAGCACAGATACGCAGTATTTT
>13|TRBV7-9|few|NA|TRBJ2-3
CASSSSPPDTQYF
TGTGCCAGCAGCTCGAGCCCACCAGATACGCAGTATTTT
>16|TRBV6-5|many|NA|TRBJ2-1
CASAKSPGRSYNEQFF
TGTGCCAGCGCCAAATCACCGGGACGGTCCTACAATGAGCAGTTCTTC
>16|TRBV25-1|many|NA|TRBJ2-1
CASRLSRQGGSNEQFF
TGTGCCAGCAGATTGAGTAGGCAGGGAGGATCCAATGAGCAGTTCTTC